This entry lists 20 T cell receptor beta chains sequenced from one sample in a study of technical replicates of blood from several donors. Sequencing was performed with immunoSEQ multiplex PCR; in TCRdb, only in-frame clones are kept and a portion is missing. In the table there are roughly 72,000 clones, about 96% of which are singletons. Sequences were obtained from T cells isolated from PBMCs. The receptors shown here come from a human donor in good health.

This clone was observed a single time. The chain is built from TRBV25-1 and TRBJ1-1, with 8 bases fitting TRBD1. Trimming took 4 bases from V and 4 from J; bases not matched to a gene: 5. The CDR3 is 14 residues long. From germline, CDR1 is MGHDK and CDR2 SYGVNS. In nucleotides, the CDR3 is TGTGCCAGCAGTGTGACAGGGGCCGGCACTGAAGCTTTCTTT. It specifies CASSVTGAGTEAFF.

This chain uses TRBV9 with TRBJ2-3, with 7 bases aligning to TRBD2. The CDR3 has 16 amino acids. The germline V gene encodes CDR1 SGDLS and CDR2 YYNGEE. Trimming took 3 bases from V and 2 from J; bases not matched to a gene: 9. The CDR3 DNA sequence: TGTGCCAGCAGCGGGACGCTGGGGGGGATCACAGATACGCAGTATTTT. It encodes CASSGTLGGITDTQYF.

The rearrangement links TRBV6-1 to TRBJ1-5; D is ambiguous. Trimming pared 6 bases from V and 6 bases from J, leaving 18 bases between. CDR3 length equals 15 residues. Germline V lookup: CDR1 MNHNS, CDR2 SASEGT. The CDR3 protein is CASRWEGEVGQPQHF. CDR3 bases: TGTGCCAGCAGGTGGGAGGGTGAAGTAGGTCAGCCCCAGCATTTT.

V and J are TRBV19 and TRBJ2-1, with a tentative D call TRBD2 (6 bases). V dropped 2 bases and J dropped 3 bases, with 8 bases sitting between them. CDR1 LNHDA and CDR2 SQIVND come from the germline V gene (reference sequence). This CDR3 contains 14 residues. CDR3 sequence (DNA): TGTGCCAGTAGTATACTAGCGAACTACAATGAGCAGTTCTTC. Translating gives CASSILANYNEQFF.

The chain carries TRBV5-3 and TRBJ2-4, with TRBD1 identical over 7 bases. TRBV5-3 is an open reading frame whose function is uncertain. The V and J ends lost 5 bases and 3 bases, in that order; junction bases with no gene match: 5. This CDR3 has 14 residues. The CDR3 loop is CARREDRHKNIQYF. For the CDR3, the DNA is TGTGCCAGAAGAGAGGACAGGCACAAAAACATTCAGTACTTC.

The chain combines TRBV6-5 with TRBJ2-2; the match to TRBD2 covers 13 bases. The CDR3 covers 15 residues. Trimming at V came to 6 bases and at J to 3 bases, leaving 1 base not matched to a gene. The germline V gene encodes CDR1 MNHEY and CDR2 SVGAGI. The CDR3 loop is CASRGLAGYTGELFF. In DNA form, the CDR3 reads TGTGCCAGCAGGGGACTAGCGGGGTACACCGGGGAGCTGTTTTTT.

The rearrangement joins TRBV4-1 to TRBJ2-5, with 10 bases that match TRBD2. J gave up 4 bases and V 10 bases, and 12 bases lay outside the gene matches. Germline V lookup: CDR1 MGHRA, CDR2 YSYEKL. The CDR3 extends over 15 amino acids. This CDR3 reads CATSPTAGGGETQYF. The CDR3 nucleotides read TGCGCCACCTCCCCGACAGCGGGAGGGGGAGAGACCCAGTACTTC.

The CDR3 sequence is CASSLVRDSYEQYF. Here the CDR3 DNA reads TGTGCCAGCAGCTTGGTGCGGGACTCCTACGAGCAGTACTTC. This sequence joins TRBV5-4 and TRBJ2-7; TRBD2 might be the D (6 bases). Per germline, CDR1 SGHNT and CDR2 YYREEE (reference sequence). The CDR3 contains 14 residues. V gave up 0 bases and J gave up 0 bases, with 7 bases separating them.

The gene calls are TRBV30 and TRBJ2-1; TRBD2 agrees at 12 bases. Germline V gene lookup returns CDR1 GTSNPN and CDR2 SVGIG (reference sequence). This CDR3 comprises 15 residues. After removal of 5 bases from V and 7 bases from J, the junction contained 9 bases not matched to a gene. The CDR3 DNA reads TGTGCCTGGGAGGATCTAGCGGGAGGGGGGAATGAGCAGTTCTTC. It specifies CAWEDLAGGGNEQFF.

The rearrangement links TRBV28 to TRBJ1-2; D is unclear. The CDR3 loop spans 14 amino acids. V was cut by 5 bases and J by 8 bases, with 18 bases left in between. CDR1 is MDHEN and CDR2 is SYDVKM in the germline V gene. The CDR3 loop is CASSIQPLTGGYTF. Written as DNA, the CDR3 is TGTGCCAGCAGTATACAGCCTTTGACGGGGGGCTACACCTTC.

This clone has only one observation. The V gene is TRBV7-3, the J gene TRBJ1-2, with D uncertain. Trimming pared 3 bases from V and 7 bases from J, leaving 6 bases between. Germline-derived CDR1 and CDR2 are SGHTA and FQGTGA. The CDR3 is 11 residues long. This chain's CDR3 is CASSFPCGYTF. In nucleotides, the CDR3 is TGTGCCAGCAGCTTTCCGTGTGGCTACACCTTC.

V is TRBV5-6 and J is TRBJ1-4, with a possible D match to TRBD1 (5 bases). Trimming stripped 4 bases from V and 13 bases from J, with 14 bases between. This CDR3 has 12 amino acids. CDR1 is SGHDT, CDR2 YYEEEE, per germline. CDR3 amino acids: CASSMGRGGLFF. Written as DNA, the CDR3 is TGTGCCAGCAGCATGGGGAGGGGAGGACTGTTTTTT. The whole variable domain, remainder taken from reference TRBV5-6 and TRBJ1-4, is DAGVTQSPTHLIKTRGQQVTLRCSPKSGHDTVSWYQQALGQGPQFIFQYYEEEERQRGNFPDRFSGHQFPNYSSELNVNALLLGDSALYLCASSMGRGGLFFGSGTQLSVL.

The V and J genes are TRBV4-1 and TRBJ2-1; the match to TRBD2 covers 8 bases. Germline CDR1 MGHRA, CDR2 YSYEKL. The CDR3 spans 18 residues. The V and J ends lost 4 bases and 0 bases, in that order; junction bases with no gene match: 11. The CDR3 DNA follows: TGCGCCAGCAGCCGACTCCCCCTCAGCGGGAGCTCCTACAATGAGCAGTTCTTC. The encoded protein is CASSRLPLSGSSYNEQFF.

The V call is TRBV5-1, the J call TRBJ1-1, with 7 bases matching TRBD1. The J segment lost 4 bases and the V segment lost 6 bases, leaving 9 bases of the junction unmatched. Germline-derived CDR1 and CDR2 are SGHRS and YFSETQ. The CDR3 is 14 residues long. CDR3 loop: CASNYRGPGTEAFF. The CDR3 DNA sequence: TGCGCCAGCAACTACAGGGGCCCTGGCACTGAAGCTTTCTTT.

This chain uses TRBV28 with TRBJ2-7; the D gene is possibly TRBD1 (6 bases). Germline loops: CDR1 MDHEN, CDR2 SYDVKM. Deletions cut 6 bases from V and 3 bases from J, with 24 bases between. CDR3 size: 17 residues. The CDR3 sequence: CASRTPGWAEGDYEQYF. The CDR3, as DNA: TGTGCCAGCAGGACCCCAGGGTGGGCCGAGGGGGACTACGAGCAGTACTTC.

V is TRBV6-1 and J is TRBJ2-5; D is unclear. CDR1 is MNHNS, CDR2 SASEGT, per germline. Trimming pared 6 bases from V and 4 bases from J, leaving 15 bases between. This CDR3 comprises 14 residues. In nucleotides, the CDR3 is TGTGCCAGCAGGAAGCGTGAGCAATCAGAGACCCAGTACTTC. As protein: CASRKREQSETQYF.

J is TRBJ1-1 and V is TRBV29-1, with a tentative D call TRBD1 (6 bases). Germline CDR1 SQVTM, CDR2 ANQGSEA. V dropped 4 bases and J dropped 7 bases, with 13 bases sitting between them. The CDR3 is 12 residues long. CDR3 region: CSVVQGFGEAFF. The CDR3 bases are TGCAGCGTTGTTCAGGGGTTCGGTGAAGCTTTCTTT. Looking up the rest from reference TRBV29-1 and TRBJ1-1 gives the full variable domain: SAVISQKPSRDICQRGTSLTIQCQVDSQVTMMFWYRQQPGQSLTLIATANQGSEATYESGFVIDKFPISRPNLTFSTLTVSNMSPEDSSIYLCSVVQGFGEAFFGQGTRLTVV.

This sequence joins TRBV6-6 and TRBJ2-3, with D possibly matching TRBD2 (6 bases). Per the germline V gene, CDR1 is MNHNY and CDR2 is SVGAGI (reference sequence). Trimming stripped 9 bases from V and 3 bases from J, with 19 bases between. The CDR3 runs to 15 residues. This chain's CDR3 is CASCLALSSTDTQYF. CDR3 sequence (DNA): TGTGCCAGTTGTCTAGCGTTATCTTCTACAGATACGCAGTATTTT.

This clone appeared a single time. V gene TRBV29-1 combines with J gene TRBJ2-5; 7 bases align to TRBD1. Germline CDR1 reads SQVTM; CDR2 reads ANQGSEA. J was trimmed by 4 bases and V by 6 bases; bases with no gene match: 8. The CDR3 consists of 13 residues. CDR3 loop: CSVPTGTRETQYF. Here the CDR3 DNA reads TGCAGCGTACCGACAGGGACGCGAGAGACCCAGTACTTC.

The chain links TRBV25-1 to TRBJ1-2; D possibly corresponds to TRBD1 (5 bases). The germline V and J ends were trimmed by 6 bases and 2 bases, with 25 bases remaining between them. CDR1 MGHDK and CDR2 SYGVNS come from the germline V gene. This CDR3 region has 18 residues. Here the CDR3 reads CASSQRSLWGEMNYGYTF. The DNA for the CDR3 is TGTGCCAGCAGCCAAAGGAGTTTATGGGGGGAGATGAACTATGGCTACACCTTC.